The 15 T cell receptor beta chains reported below all come from one sample, sequenced in a study of OX40 agonist ivuxolimab in advanced cancers. This table comes from immunoSEQ multiplex PCR, and its TCRdb copy is limited to in-frame clones, with some not included. In the table there are 55,000 to 65,000 clones, 70% to 90% of which are singletons. The source material was CD4+ or CD8+ T cells sorted from blood, sampled in a trial of the OX40 agonist ivuxolimab. These receptors were taken from an adult with an advanced solid tumor such as melanoma, head and neck, liver or kidney cancer.

This chain joins TRBV5-6 and TRBJ2-5; D is tentatively TRBD1 or TRBD2 (7 bases each). Per germline, CDR1 SGHDT and CDR2 YYEEEE. Trimming stripped 3 bases from V and 0 bases from J, with 21 bases between. The CDR3 totals 18 residues. The CDR3 DNA reads TGTGCCAGCAGCTACAGAGGGGGCTGGCGGGGGAACCAAGAGACCCAGTACTTC. Encoded protein: CASSYRGGWRGNQETQYF.

The V call is TRBV29-1, the J call TRBJ1-2; D is perhaps TRBD1 (6 bases). V lost 0 bases and J 7 bases, leaving 15 bases between the germline ends. Germline CDR1 SQVTM, CDR2 ANQGSEA. The CDR3 length is 14 residues. The CDR3 DNA reads as TGCAGCGTTGAAGATTATTGGACAGCCGGTGGCTACACCTTC. It specifies CSVEDYWTAGGYTF. The variable domain in full, with the rest retrieved from reference TRBV29-1 and TRBJ1-2, is SAVISQKPSRDICQRGTSLTIQCQVDSQVTMMFWYRQQPGQSLTLIATANQGSEATYESGFVIDKFPISRPNLTFSTLTVSNMSPEDSSIYLCSVEDYWTAGGYTFGSGTRLTVV.

The rearrangement links TRBV25-1 to TRBJ1-1; perhaps TRBD1 as D (5 bases). The CDR3 loop spans 16 amino acids. From germline, CDR1 is MGHDK and CDR2 SYGVNS. The DNA of the CDR3 is TGTGCAACACAAAGCGGGGGGATGGGGATGAACACTGAAGCTTTCTTT. Encoded protein: CATQSGGMGMNTEAFF.

This clone occurred once. The CDR3 loop reads CASGFPGQGTFF. The CDR3 coding sequence is TGTGCTAGTGGTTTCCCGGGACAGGGGACGTTCTTC. The V and J genes are TRBV12-5 and TRBJ2-1, with 10 bases aligning to TRBD1. The length of the CDR3 is 12 residues. With V trimmed by 3 bases and J by 15 bases, 5 bases remained unmatched. Germline V gene data show CDR1 as LGHNT and CDR2 as FRNRAP.

This clone was found once. CDR3 sequence: CASSDSGRGSSNTEAFF. The DNA of the CDR3 is TGTGCCAGCAGTGACTCTGGCAGGGGGTCTTCAAACACTGAAGCTTTCTTT. The rearrangement joins TRBV6-4 to TRBJ1-1; 7 bases align to TRBD1. V gave up 0 bases and J gave up 2 bases; unmatched junction bases: 9. The CDR3 runs to 17 residues. Germline V gene lookup returns CDR1 MRHNA and CDR2 SNTAGT.

The chain recombines TRBV4-1 with TRBJ1-6, with 7 bases aligning to TRBD1. CDR1 is MGHRA and CDR2 is YSYEKL in the germline V gene. Trimming removed 4 bases from V and 4 bases from J; junction bases left unmatched: 7. The CDR3 totals 16 residues. The CDR3 here is CASSRDRDSYNSPLHF. The CDR3 DNA reads as TGCGCCAGCAGCCGCGACCGGGACAGTTATAATTCACCCCTCCACTTT.

V gene TRBV5-1 combines with J gene TRBJ2-3; no reliable D call. Trimming removed 9 bases at V and 1 base at J, with 15 bases between. This CDR3 is 14 amino acids long. Germline V gene lookup returns CDR1 SGHRS and CDR2 YFSETQ. The CDR3 spells CATGVDLGTDTQYF. CDR3 DNA: TGCGCCACCGGCGTGGATCTTGGCACAGATACGCAGTATTTT.

In this sample, this clone turned up a few times. The chain is built from TRBV21-1 and TRBJ2-7; the table names TRBD1, a call not compared with the DNA. TRBV21-1 is given as a pseudogene. This CDR3 is 15 amino acids long. For the CDR3, the DNA is TGTGCCAGCAGCAAAGGGGCGCGAGTCTCCTACGAGCAGTACTTC. This gives the protein CASSKGARVSYEQYF.

The chain joins TRBV18 to TRBJ1-4; weak D call: TRBD1 (5 bases). Germline lookup yields CDR1 KGHSH and CDR2 LQKENI. V was shortened by 4 bases and J by 1 base, with 10 bases between the two germline ends. The CDR3 loop spans 15 amino acids. CDR3: CASSLRQGTNEKLFF. Written as DNA, the CDR3 is TGTGCCAGCTCACTGAGGCAGGGAACTAATGAAAAACTGTTTTTT.

This sequence joins TRBV4-2 and TRBJ1-2; 9 bases map to TRBD1. With V trimmed by 2 bases and J by 8 bases, 9 bases remained unmatched. The germline V gene encodes CDR1 LGHNA and CDR2 YNFKEQ. This CDR3 comprises 15 residues. CDR3 nucleotide sequence: TGTGCCAGCAGCCAAACCGGGACAGGGTTAAGGGGCTACACCTTC. Protein: CASSQTGTGLRGYTF.

This clone was seen just once. V and J are TRBV2 and TRBJ1-4, with 7 bases fitting TRBD1. V shed 5 bases and J 7 bases; nucleotides not matched to a gene: 7. Germline V lookup: CDR1 SNHLY, CDR2 FYNNEI. This CDR3 has 14 amino acids. The CDR3 is CASSQGDSTEKLFF. CDR3 DNA sequence: TGTGCCAGCAGTCAAGGGGACAGCACTGAAAAACTGTTTTTT.

The chain combines TRBV5-1 with TRBJ1-1, with D possibly being TRBD1 (6 bases). Germline lookup yields CDR1 SGHRS and CDR2 YFSETQ. The CDR3 is made up of 15 amino acids. The V and J ends lost 0 bases and 5 bases respectively, with 14 bases between them. The CDR3 nucleotides are TGCGCCAGCAGCTTGGAATGGGGGCGAGGGACTGAAGCTTTCTTT. It encodes CASSLEWGRGTEAFF. Full variable domain (rest looked up from reference TRBV5-1 and TRBJ1-1): KAGVTQTPRYLIKTRGQQVTLSCSPISGHRSVSWYQQTPGQGLQFLFEYFSETQRNKGNFPGRFSGRQFSNSRSEMNVSTLELGDSALYLCASSLEWGRGTEAFFGQGTRLTVV.

The chain carries TRBV4-1 and TRBJ1-6; D is uncertain. The germline gives CDR1 MGHRA, CDR2 YSYEKL. The CDR3 spans 13 residues. The V end lost 2 bases, the J end lost 8 bases, and 7 bases lay between the germline ends. The CDR3 DNA reads TGCGCCAGCAGCCAAAACAGAGATTCACCCCTCCACTTT. It yields the protein CASSQNRDSPLHF.

This chain joins TRBV7-9 and TRBJ2-5; D may be TRBD2 (7 bases). V was cut by 2 bases and J by 5 bases, with 12 bases left in between. The germline V gene encodes CDR1 SEHNR and CDR2 FQNEAQ (reference sequence). The CDR3 runs to 14 residues. The CDR3: CASSLSSGGETQYF. CDR3 bases: TGTGCCAGCAGCTTATCGTCGGGGGGCGAGACCCAGTACTTC.

V gene TRBV19 combines with J gene TRBJ2-5; D uncertain. The J call could be wrong; TRBJ2-7 is a better fit for the DNA end. CDR3 length: 14 amino acids. Germline V CDR1 and CDR2: LNHDA, SQIVND (reference sequence). The DNA for the CDR3 is TGTGCCAGTAGTCTCCATTCGGCAACCTACGAGCAGTACTTC. This codes for CASSLHSATYEQYF.